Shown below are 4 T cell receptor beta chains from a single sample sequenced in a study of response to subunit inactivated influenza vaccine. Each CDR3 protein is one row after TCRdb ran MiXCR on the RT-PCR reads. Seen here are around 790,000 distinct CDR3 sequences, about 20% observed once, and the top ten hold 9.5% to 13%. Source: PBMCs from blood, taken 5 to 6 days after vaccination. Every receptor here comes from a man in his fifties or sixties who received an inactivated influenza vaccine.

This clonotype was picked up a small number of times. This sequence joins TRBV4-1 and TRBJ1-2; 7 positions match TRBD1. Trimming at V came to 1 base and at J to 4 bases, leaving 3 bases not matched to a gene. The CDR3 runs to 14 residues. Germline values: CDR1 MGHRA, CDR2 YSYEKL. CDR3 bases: TGCGCCAGCAGCCAAGCGACAGGGTCCTATGGCTACACCTTC. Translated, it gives CASSQATGSYGYTF.

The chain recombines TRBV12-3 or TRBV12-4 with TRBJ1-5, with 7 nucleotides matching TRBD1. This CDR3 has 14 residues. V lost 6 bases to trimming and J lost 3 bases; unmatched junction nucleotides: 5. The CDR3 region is CASSRDSDNQPQHF. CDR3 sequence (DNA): TGTGCCAGCAGCCGGGACAGTGACAATCAGCCCCAGCATTTT.

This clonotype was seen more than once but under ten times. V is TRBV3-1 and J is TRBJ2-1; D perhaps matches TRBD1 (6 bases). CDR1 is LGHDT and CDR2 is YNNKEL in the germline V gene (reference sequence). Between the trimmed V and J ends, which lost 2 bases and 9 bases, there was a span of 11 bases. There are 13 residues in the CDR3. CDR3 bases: TGTGCCAGCAGCCAAACAGGGAGTGGTGAGCAGTTCTTC. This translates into CASSQTGSGEQFF.

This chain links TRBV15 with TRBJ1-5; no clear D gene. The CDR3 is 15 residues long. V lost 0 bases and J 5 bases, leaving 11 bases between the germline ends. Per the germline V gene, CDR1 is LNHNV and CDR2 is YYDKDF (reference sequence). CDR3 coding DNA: TGTGCCACCAGCAGAGACCACAGTTCATATCAGCCCCAGCATTTT. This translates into CATSRDHSSYQPQHF.